The 29 T cell receptor beta chains presented below share a single source sample, sequenced in a study of CXCR3-negative and CXCR3-positive naive CD8 T cells. The TRB libraries of cDNA were built by UMI-labeled 5' RACE. Using the 5' RACE reads, TCRdb records one entry per CDR3 protein without DNA. The specimen's table records around 50,000 distinct CDR3 sequences. The specimen was naive CXCR3- CD8+ T cells from blood. Subset described: CD45RO-CCR7+CD27+CD95- naive CD8+ T cells lacking CXCR3 (TNR3-). Every receptor here comes from a human donor in good health. Some clones in this sample may be carry-over from other donors' samples.

The gene calls are TRBV29-1 and TRBJ2-7; the TRBD2 assignment by TCRdb is unverifiable without DNA. Germline V gene data show CDR1 as SQVTM and CDR2 as ANQGSEA. This CDR3 region has 14 residues. This CDR3 reads CSVVEREGPYEQYF.

The chain couples TRBV7-8 to TRBJ2-2; TCRdb's D gene call, TRBD1, goes unchecked for lack of DNA. Germline loops: CDR1 SGHVS, CDR2 FQNEAQ. The CDR3 has 16 amino acids. The CDR3 reads CASSLGTGDGTGELFF.

This CDR3 is CASSQEDGTYEQYF. The gene calls are TRBV4-3 and TRBJ2-7. CDR3 length: 14 amino acids. The germline V gene encodes CDR1 LGHNA and CDR2 YSLEER.

The chain couples TRBV28 to TRBJ2-2; TCRdb lists TRBD2, though no DNA is available to test this call. Germline V gene data show CDR1 as MDHEN and CDR2 as SYDVKM. The CDR3 has 13 residues. CDR3 loop: CASSRGNTGELFF.

The gene calls are TRBV20-1 and TRBJ1-1. This CDR3 is 15 amino acids long. Per germline, CDR1 DFQATT and CDR2 SNEGSKA (reference sequence). The CDR3 sequence: CSATRWRVVDTEAFF.

The CDR3 is CASSLAAGSDIQYF. The chain combines TRBV7-6 with TRBJ2-4; TCRdb's D gene call, TRBD2, goes unchecked for lack of DNA. In germline, CDR1 is SGHVS, CDR2 FNYEAQ. This CDR3 spans 14 amino acids.

V gene TRBV23-1 combines with J gene TRBJ2-7; TCRdb's D call, TRBD2, is unchecked because there is no DNA. TRBV23-1 is classed as an ORF, of uncertain function. This CDR3 has 13 residues. CDR3 residues: CASSPLVIPEQYF.

The chain couples TRBV5-1 to TRBJ2-1; TCRdb returns TRBD1, unconfirmable since there is no DNA. The length of the CDR3 is 12 residues. Germline CDR1 is SGHRS and CDR2 is YFSETQ. CDR3 sequence: CASRIQDNEQFF.

This chain links TRBV6-4 with TRBJ2-1; the D call from TCRdb, TRBD1, cannot be confirmed without DNA. CDR1 and CDR2 from the germline V gene are MRHNA and SNTAGT. This CDR3 contains 14 residues. The CDR3 loop is CASSDSGTSNEQFF.

The chain is built from TRBV7-9 and TRBJ2-7; TCRdb lists TRBD2, though no DNA is available to test this call. Germline assignment: CDR1 SEHNR and CDR2 FQNEAQ (reference sequence). The CDR3 runs 15 residues. The CDR3 region is CASSPSGGGWNEQYF.

The genes are TRBV29-1 and TRBJ2-1; checking the TCRdb D call of TRBD2 is not possible without DNA. Germline CDR1 SQVTM, CDR2 ANQGSEA. CDR3 length equals 13 residues. This CDR3 reads CSVERELDNEQFF.

J is TRBJ2-7 and V is TRBV27; TCRdb picks TRBD1, but there is no DNA to check that call. The CDR3 covers 14 residues. The germline CDR1 and CDR2 sequences are MNHEY and SMNVEV (reference sequence). The CDR3 reads CASSFSGVSYEQYF.

This rearrangement joins TRBV3-1 to TRBJ2-1; lacking DNA, the TRBD1 call made by TCRdb goes unchecked. The CDR3 has 18 amino acids. CDR1 and CDR2 (germline): LGHDT, YNNKEL (reference sequence). CDR3 sequence reads: CASSHSLGGGKSGNEQFF.

The gene calls are TRBV27 and TRBJ2-2; TCRdb's assignment of TRBD2 cannot be checked, as there is no DNA. Germline V lookup: CDR1 MNHEY, CDR2 SMNVEV (reference sequence). The CDR3 totals 16 residues. Here the CDR3 reads CASSLSGGALVGELFF.

The V and J genes are TRBV29-1 and TRBJ2-1. The CDR3 consists of 13 residues. Germline CDR1 SQVTM, CDR2 ANQGSEA. The CDR3 is CSVEVGNYNEQFF.

The chain uses TRBV21-1 and TRBJ2-1; TCRdb names TRBD2, which stays unverified in the absence of DNA. TRBV21-1 corresponds to a pseudogene. CDR3 length: 12 amino acids. CDR3: CASITSGNEQFF.

V is TRBV29-1 and J is TRBJ2-2. Germline lookup yields CDR1 SQVTM and CDR2 ANQGSEA. CDR3 length: 12 residues. The CDR3 is CSVELDTGELFF.

This chain joins TRBV11-3 and TRBJ2-7; TCRdb outputs TRBD2, but without DNA this stays unchecked. Per the germline V gene, CDR1 is SGHNT and CDR2 is YENEEA. CDR3 length equals 14 residues. CDR3 loop: CASSLTSGSYEQYF.

The chain combines TRBV5-1 with TRBJ2-2; TCRdb proposes TRBD2, but this gene call is untestable without DNA. CDR1 and CDR2 (germline): SGHRS, YFSETQ. The CDR3 sequence is 15 residues long. CDR3 amino acids: CASSLDEGNTGELFF. Full variable domain (outside the CDR3, taken from reference TRBV5-1 and TRBJ2-2): KAGVTQTPRYLIKTRGQQVTLSCSPISGHRSVSWYQQTPGQGLQFLFEYFSETQRNKGNFPGRFSGRQFSNSRSEMNVSTLELGDSALYLCASSLDEGNTGELFFGEGSRLTVL.

This CDR3 reads CSGQPGRGSNNEQFF. This chain connects TRBV29-1 to TRBJ2-1; with no DNA, the TCRdb D assignment of TRBD1 cannot be verified. The CDR3 has 15 residues. The germline V gene encodes CDR1 SQVTM and CDR2 ANQGSEA.

This chain joins TRBV11-3 and TRBJ2-1; with no DNA, the TCRdb D assignment of TRBD2 cannot be verified. The CDR3 is 13 residues long. Per germline, CDR1 SGHNT and CDR2 YENEEA. The CDR3 sequence: CASGQRDYNEQFF.

V is TRBV20-1 and J is TRBJ1-1; TCRdb returns TRBD1, unconfirmable since there is no DNA. Germline V CDR1 and CDR2: DFQATT, SNEGSKA (reference sequence). The CDR3 loop spans 12 amino acids. The CDR3 reads CSASSGFTEAFF.

The CDR3 protein is CASRRRASSYEQYF. The J gene is TRBJ2-7, the V gene TRBV5-1; TCRdb lists TRBD2, though no DNA is available to test this call. This CDR3 comprises 14 residues. Germline values: CDR1 SGHRS, CDR2 YFSETQ.

The CDR3 is CASSRETGVNQPQHF. The chain has TRBV16 and TRBJ1-5; TCRdb outputs TRBD1, but without DNA this stays unchecked. The length of the CDR3 is 15 residues. Germline V lookup: CDR1 KGHSY, CDR2 FQNENV. The entire variable domain, with the rest obtained from reference TRBV16 and TRBJ1-5, is as follows: GEEVAQTPKHLVRGEGQKAKLYCAPIKGHSYVFWYQQVLKNEFKFLISFQNENVFDETGMPKERFSAKCLPNSPCSLEIQATKLEDSAVYFCASSRETGVNQPQHFGDGTRLSIL.

The chain joins TRBV29-1 to TRBJ2-1; TCRdb indicates TRBD2, and absent DNA this call remains unverified. The CDR3 is 15 amino acids. Germline assignment: CDR1 SQVTM and CDR2 ANQGSEA. CDR3 sequence: CSVDLAGGYDNEQFF.

The chain uses TRBV10-2 and TRBJ2-7. Germline loops: CDR1 WSHSY, CDR2 SAAADI. This CDR3 comprises 12 residues. CDR3 residues: CASSGAPYEQYF.

This rearrangement joins TRBV28 to TRBJ1-2; TCRdb's D call of TRBD1 is untestable without DNA. Germline lookup yields CDR1 MDHEN and CDR2 SYDVKM. The CDR3 consists of 14 residues. This CDR3 reads CASTAQGSNYGYTF.

The J gene is TRBJ1-1, the V gene TRBV29-1; TCRdb names TRBD1, which stays unverified in the absence of DNA. Germline-derived CDR1 and CDR2 are SQVTM and ANQGSEA. The CDR3 has 13 amino acids. This CDR3 reads CSVERQGNTEAFF.

J is TRBJ2-7 and V is TRBV4-1; TCRdb returns TRBD1, unconfirmable since there is no DNA. Germline V gene data show CDR1 as MGHRA and CDR2 as YSYEKL. The CDR3 loop spans 20 amino acids. CDR3 region: CASSQPATPGHGDVPYEQYF.